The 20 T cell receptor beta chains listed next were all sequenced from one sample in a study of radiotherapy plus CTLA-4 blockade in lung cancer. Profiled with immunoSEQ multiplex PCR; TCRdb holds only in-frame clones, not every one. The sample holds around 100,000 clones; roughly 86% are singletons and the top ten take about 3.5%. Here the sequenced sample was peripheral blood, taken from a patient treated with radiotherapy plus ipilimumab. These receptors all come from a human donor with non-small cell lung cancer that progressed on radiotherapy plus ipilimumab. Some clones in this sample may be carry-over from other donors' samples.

Written as DNA, the CDR3 is TGTGCCAGCAGTCTGGACCAGAACACTGAAGCTTTCTTT. Protein product: CASSLDQNTEAFF. The rearrangement uses TRBV2 and TRBJ1-1, with D unresolved. Germline loops: CDR1 SNHLY, CDR2 FYNNEI. Between the trimmed V and J ends, which lost 5 bases and 1 base, there was a span of 8 bases. The CDR3 runs to 13 residues.

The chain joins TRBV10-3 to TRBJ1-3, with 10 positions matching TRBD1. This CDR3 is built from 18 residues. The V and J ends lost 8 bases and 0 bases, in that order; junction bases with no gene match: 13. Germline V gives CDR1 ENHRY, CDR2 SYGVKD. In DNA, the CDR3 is TGTGCCATCCGACCTGCTACCCGGGACAGGGGCTCTGGAAACACCATATATTTT. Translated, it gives CAIRPATRDRGSGNTIYF.

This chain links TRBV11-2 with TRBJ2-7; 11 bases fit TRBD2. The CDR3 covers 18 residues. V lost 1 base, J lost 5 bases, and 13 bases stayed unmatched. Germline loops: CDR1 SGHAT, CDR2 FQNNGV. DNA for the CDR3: TGTGCCAGCAGCTTAGGAGCTAGGGCTAGCGGGGGGTCGAACGAGCAGTACTTC. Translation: CASSLGARASGGSNEQYF.

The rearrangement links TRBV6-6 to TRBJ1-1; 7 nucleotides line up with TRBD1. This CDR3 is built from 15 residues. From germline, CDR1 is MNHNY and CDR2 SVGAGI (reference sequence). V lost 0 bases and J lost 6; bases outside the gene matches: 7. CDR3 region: CASSYSGTESAEAFF. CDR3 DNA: TGTGCCAGCAGTTACTCGGGGACAGAGAGCGCTGAAGCTTTCTTT.

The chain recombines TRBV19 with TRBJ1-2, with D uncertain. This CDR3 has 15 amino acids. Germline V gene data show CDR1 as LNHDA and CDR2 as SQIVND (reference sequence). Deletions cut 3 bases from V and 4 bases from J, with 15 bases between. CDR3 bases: TGTGCCAGTAGTATCGCAGATACAGCTCCCTATGGCTACACCTTC. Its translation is CASSIADTAPYGYTF.

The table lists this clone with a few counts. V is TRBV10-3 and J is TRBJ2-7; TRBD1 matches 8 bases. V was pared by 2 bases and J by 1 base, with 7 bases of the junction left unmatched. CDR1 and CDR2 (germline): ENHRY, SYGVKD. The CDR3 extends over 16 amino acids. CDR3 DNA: TGTGCCATCAGTGAGACCTCCCGGACAGGGTCCTACGAGCAGTACTTC. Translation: CAISETSRTGSYEQYF.

CDR3 nucleotide sequence: TGTGCCACCAGCGGACAGGGGGGACTCTCTGGAAACACCATATATTTT. Its translation is CATSGQGGLSGNTIYF. V gene TRBV15 combines with J gene TRBJ1-3; 10 positions match TRBD1. The CDR3 contains 16 residues. Germline CDR1 and CDR2: LNHNV and YYDKDF (reference sequence). J lost 0 bases, V lost 5 bases, and 4 bases had no gene match.

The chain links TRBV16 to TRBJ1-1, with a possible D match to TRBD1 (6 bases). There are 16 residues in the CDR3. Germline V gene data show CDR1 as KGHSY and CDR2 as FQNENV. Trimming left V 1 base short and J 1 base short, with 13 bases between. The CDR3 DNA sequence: TGTGCCAGCAGCCAATTATGGGGGGCAGAGAACACTGAAGCTTTCTTT. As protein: CASSQLWGAENTEAFF.

CDR3 coding DNA: TGTGCCACCAACCCCCTAGCGGGGGGCACAGATACGCAGTATTTT. Its translation: CATNPLAGGTDTQYF. The V call is TRBV6-1, the J call TRBJ2-3; 10 nucleotides align to TRBD2. Per germline, CDR1 MNHNS and CDR2 SASEGT. Losses at the gene ends were 10 bases for V and 1 base for J; bases not matched to a gene: 8. This CDR3 comprises 15 residues.

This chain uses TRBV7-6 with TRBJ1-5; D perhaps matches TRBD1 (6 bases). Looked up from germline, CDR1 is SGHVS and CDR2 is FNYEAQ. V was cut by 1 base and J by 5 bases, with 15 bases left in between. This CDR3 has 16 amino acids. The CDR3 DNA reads TGTGCCAGCAGCTTAGGGTCCCACAGGGTTGATCAGCCCCAGCATTTT. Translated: CASSLGSHRVDQPQHF.

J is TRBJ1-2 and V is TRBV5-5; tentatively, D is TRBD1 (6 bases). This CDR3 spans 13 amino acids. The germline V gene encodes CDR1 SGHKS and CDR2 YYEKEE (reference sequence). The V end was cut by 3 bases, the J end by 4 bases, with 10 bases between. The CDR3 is CASSYREVYGYTF. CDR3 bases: TGTGCCAGCAGCTACAGGGAGGTCTATGGCTACACCTTC.

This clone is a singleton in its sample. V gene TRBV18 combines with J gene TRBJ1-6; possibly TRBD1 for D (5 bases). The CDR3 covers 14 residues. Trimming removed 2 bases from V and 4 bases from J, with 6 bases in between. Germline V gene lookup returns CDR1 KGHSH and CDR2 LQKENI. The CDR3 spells CASSPGGYNSPLHF. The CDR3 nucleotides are TGTGCCAGCTCACCAGGGGGTTATAATTCACCCCTCCACTTT.

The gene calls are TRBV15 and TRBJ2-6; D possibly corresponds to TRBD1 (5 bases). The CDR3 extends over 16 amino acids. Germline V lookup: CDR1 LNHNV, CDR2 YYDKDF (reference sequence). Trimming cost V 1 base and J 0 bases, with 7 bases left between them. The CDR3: CATSRATVSGANVLTF. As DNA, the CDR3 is TGTGCCACCAGCAGAGCGACAGTCTCTGGGGCCAACGTCCTGACTTTC.

Here the CDR3 reads CASSGQGMNTEAFF. The CDR3 DNA reads as TGCGCCAGCTCAGGGCAGGGCATGAACACTGAAGCTTTCTTT. V gene TRBV5-1 combines with J gene TRBJ1-1; possibly TRBD1 for D (5 bases). Looked up from germline, CDR1 is SGHRS and CDR2 is YFSETQ. The CDR3 is made up of 14 amino acids. Between the trimmed V and J ends, which lost 7 bases and 0 bases, there was a span of 13 bases. Full variable domain (rest looked up from reference TRBV5-1 and TRBJ1-1): KAGVTQTPRYLIKTRGQQVTLSCSPISGHRSVSWYQQTPGQGLQFLFEYFSETQRNKGNFPGRFSGRQFSNSRSEMNVSTLELGDSALYLCASSGQGMNTEAFFGQGTRLTVV.

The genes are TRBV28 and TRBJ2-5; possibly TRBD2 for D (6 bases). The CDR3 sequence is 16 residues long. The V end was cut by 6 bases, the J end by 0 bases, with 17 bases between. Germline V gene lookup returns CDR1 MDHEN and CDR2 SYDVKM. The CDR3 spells CASRRGGTRYQETQYF. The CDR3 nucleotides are TGTGCCAGCAGGCGGGGCGGGACCCGGTACCAAGAGACCCAGTACTTC.

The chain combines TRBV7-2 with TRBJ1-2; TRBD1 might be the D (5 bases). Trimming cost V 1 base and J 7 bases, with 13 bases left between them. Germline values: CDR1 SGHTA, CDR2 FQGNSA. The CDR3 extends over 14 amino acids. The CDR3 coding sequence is TGTGCCAGCAGCTTAGGGTCGGGGGGAGGTGGCTACACCTTC. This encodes CASSLGSGGGGYTF.

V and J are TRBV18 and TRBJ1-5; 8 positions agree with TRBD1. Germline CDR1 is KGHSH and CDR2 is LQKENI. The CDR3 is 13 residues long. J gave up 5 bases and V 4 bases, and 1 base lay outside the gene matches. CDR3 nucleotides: TGTGCCAGCTCACTGACAGGGGATCAGCCCCAGCATTTT. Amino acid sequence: CASSLTGDQPQHF.

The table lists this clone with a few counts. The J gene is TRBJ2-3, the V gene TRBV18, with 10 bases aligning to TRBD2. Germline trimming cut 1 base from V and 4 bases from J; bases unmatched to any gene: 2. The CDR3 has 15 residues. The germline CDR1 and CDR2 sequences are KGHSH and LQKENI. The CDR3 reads CASSPRSGGADTQYF. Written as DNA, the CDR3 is TGTGCCAGCTCACCACGCAGCGGGGGGGCAGATACGCAGTATTTT.

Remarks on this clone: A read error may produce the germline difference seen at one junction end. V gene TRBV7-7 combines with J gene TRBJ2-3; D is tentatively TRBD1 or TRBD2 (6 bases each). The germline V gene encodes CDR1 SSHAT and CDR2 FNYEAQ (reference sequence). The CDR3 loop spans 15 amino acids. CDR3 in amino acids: CASSKNRDSGDTQYF. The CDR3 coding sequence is TGTGCTAGCAGCAAGAACAGGGACTCTGGAGATACGCAGTATTTT.

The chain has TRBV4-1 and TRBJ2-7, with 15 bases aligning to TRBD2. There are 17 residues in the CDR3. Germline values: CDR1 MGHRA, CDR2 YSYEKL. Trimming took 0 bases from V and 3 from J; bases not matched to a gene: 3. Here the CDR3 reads CASSQDGTSGGLYEQYF. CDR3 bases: TGCGCCAGCAGCCAAGATGGGACTAGCGGGGGGCTCTACGAGCAGTACTTC.